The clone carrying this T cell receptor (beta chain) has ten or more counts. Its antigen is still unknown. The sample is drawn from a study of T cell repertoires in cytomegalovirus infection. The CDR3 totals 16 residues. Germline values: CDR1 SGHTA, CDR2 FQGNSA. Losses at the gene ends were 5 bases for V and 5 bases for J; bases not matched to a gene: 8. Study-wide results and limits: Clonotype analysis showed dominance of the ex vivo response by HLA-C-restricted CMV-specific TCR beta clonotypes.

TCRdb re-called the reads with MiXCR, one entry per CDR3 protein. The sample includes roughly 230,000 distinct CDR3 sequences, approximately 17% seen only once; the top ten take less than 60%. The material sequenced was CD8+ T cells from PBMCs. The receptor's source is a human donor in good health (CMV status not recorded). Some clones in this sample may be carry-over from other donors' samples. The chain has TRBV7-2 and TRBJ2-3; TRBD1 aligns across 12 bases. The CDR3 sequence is CASSDRGQGAGDTQYF. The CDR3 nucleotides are TGTGCCAGCAGCGATAGGGGACAGGGGGCGGGAGATACGCAGTATTTT.